The sequence of this TCR beta chain was determined in a study of T-cell memory formation after mild COVID-19 (dated by TCRdb to the early 2020s). At the level of the whole study: Most TCR sequence clusters were specific to one of the two donors. In two donors, T-cell clones that expanded and contracted after mild COVID-19 were followed by sequencing TCRalpha and TCRbeta repertoires longitudinally. Two young, previously healthy adult volunteers, one female and one male, were included in the cohort. Points the paper makes about the study in general: Some responding clones were found in pre-infection memory, which suggests that pre-existing cross-reactive memory T cells took part in the SARS-CoV-2 response. SARS-CoV-2 specificity was not confirmed for the second-wave clones peaking on day 37. The study included only a couple of mild cases, and larger cohorts that include severe cases with pre-infection samples were judged to be necessary. Clones contracting from day 15 to 85 had balanced CD4/CD8 phenotypes, while a second wave expanding from day 15 to 37 was biased towards CD4+. Contracting CD4+ clones appeared mostly in the CM and EM memory subsets, whereas CD8+ clones were enriched in EMRA.

In this sample, this clonotype turned up many times. This receptor's antigen is unknown. The record has no base qualities; no much larger clone is one base away. PBMCs were isolated by Ficoll-Paque density gradient centrifugation. The listed sequencing device is Illumina NovaSeq 6000. TCRalpha and TCRbeta cDNA libraries were constructed by 5'RACE with constant-segment primers, with sample barcodes and unique molecular identifiers being introduced. Trizol reagent was used to extract RNA from every sample. Library amplification was performed in two PCR steps, and a second sample barcode and Illumina TruSeq adapters were introduced in the second step. The libraries were sequenced on an Illumina NovaSeq using 2 x 150 bp paired-end reads. The authors' analysis ran thus. The reads were demultiplexed and collapsed into UMI-guided consensus sequences using migec v1.2.7. Using mixcr v2.1.11, the UMI consensuses were aligned to TRA and TRB V and J templates and assembled into clonotypes. Clonotypes were classified as expanded or contracted when called significant by both edgeR and NoisET, with noise models trained on biological replicates. For edgeR calls, a false discovery rate-adjusted p below 0.01 and a log2 fold-change threshold of 1 were applied. As an exploratory analysis of dynamics, max-normalized trajectories of the 1000 most abundant clonotypes were examined with PCA combined with hierarchical clustering. The CD4 or CD8 phenotype of responding clones was assigned using the separately sequenced CD4+ and CD8+ repertoires. TCRdb ran its own pipeline on the public reads, namely fastp trimming at Q25 and MiXCR clone calling, and kept in-frame beta chains. Rows are unified per CDR3 protein, each entry keeping the most common DNA and genes. TCRdb, not the authors, supplied the V and J calls. The sample has approximately 300,000 distinct CDR3 sequences on record, approximately 19% of them singletons. More than 20% of the sample goes to the ten largest clones.

Sequences SGHRS (CDR1) and YFSETQ (CDR2) are obtained from the germline V gene. The germline V end is reduced by 1 base and the J end by 3 bases; junction bases left unmatched: 2. The CDR3 sequence holds 14 residues, the cysteine and phenylalanine included. Only the CDR3 portion is preserved as DNA: 42 bases, with reading frame beginning at the first base. This TCR was sampled from a man between 18 and 29 years old who had mild COVID-19 (a few samples of this study predate the infection). The sample titles of this study are shuffled in the database, so cell type and time point are left out; the donor was told from shared clones. The sample taken for sequencing was PBMCs or a T cell subset sorted from them (not recorded which). The chain couples TRBV5-1 to TRBJ1-2; the central 8 bases match TRBD1. The CDR3 region has the sequence CASSLRGQDYGYTF. The DNA is as follows: TGCGCCAGCAGCTTGCGGGGACAGGACTATGGCTACACCTTC.